This T cell receptor (beta chain) was sequenced for a study of shared clonotypes between healthy human individuals. Study-level information: Aged between 18 and 49, the donors were a couple of women and a few men.

None of the donors, who were healthy HIV-negative adults, had recently had acute infections or vaccinations. The split of CD4+ cells yielded CD45RA+ naive and CD45RA-negative memory subsets. Authors' methods: From ImmunoSEQ came sequences covering only the junction and carrying no quality scores, so filtering differed. Assay: immunoSEQ multiplex PCR; the TCRdb copy retains only in-frame clones and omits some. Clone size and the V and J calls come from that table; the DNA yielded D and trimming. This sample yields 700,000 or so clones, of which approximately 79% are seen a single time; about 2% belongs to the top ten. Per germline, CDR1 MDHEN and CDR2 SYDVKM. CDR3 length: 15 residues. V trimming: 5 bases; J trimming: 4 bases; junction bases outside the gene matches: 10.

This sequence joins TRBV28 and TRBJ2-7; TRBD2 matches at 8 bases. The sample comprised memory CD4+ T cells sorted from blood. The subset was: CD45RA-negative fraction. This TCR derives from a woman in her 30s in good health. The DNA of the CDR3 is TGTGCCAGCAGTCCTACTAGCGGAGGGGTTTACGAGCAGTACTTC. Translating gives CASSPTSGGVYEQYF.